Listed here are 28 T cell receptor beta chains from one sample, sequenced in a study of T cell responses to AZD1222 COVID-19 vaccine. Sequenced by immunoSEQ multiplex PCR; TCRdb stores in-frame clones only, minus some. Of 150,000 to 200,000 clones listed, 87% were seen once; the top ten hold 2.5% to 3%. The sequenced sample was peripheral blood, obtained on day 0 of MenACWY control vaccination. The source of these receptors is an adult in good health.

The rearrangement joins TRBV6-2 or TRBV6-3 to TRBJ1-2; D unclear. CDR1 is MNHEY, CDR2 SVGEGT, per germline. V gave up 2 bases and J gave up 3 bases, with 7 bases separating them. The CDR3 covers 13 residues. CDR3 in amino acids: CASSYAGHYGYTF. The CDR3 DNA sequence: TGTGCCAGCAGTTACGCAGGCCACTATGGCTACACCTTC.

The rearrangement links TRBV11-2 to TRBJ2-2; D is possibly TRBD2 (5 bases). Trimming stripped 0 bases from V and 6 bases from J, with 5 bases between. The germline V gene encodes CDR1 SGHAT and CDR2 FQNNGV. The CDR3 contains 13 residues. The CDR3 DNA sequence: TGTGCCAGCAGCTTAGAGGGAGCCGGGGAGCTGTTTTTT. Protein: CASSLEGAGELFF.

This sequence joins TRBV19 and TRBJ1-5; TRBD1 matches 12 bases. This CDR3 has 17 amino acids. CDR1 is LNHDA and CDR2 is SQIVND in the germline V gene (reference sequence). Trimming removed 7 bases from V and 5 bases from J; junction bases left unmatched: 12. The CDR3 sequence: CASTPTGTGGLYQPQHF. For the CDR3, the DNA is TGTGCCAGTACCCCGACCGGGACAGGGGGCTTGTATCAGCCCCAGCATTTT.

The chain employs TRBV7-3 and TRBJ2-3; 7 bases fit TRBD2. The germline V gene encodes CDR1 SGHTA and CDR2 FQGTGA. V lost 2 bases and J lost 3; bases outside the gene matches: 17. This CDR3 region has 19 residues. CDR3 in amino acids: CASSLWGGNPLARTDTQYF. Here the CDR3 DNA reads TGTGCCAGCAGCTTATGGGGAGGGAACCCCCTCGCACGGACAGATACGCAGTATTTT.

The chain joins TRBV28 to TRBJ2-7; 10 bases fit TRBD2. Germline-derived CDR1 and CDR2 are MDHEN and SYDVKM. J lost 8 bases, V lost 3 bases, and 13 bases had no gene match. CDR3 size: 16 residues. CDR3 loop: CASSFASGRSIFQQYF. The CDR3 nucleotides read TGTGCCAGCAGTTTTGCTAGCGGGAGATCCATTTTCCAGCAGTACTTC. The full variable domain, rest sourced from reference TRBV28 and TRBJ2-7, is DVKVTQSSRYLVKRTGEKVFLECVQDMDHENMFWYRQDPGLGLRLIYFSYDVKMKEKGDIPEGYSVSREKKERFSLILESASTNQTSMYLCASSFASGRSIFQQYFGPGTRLTVT.

This clone was seen more than once but under ten times. The V gene is TRBV5-1, the J gene TRBJ2-3, with 7 bases fitting TRBD2. Germline-derived CDR1 and CDR2 are SGHRS and YFSETQ. CDR3 length equals 14 residues. V was clipped by 4 bases and J by 0 bases; unmatched bases: 2. The CDR3 nucleotides read TGCGCCAGCAGCGGGAGGGCTAGCACAGATACGCAGTATTTT. It yields the protein CASSGRASTDTQYF. Filled out from reference TRBV5-1 and TRBJ2-3, the complete variable domain reads KAGVTQTPRYLIKTRGQQVTLSCSPISGHRSVSWYQQTPGQGLQFLFEYFSETQRNKGNFPGRFSGRQFSNSRSEMNVSTLELGDSALYLCASSGRASTDTQYFGPGTRLTVL.

This chain connects TRBV7-2 to TRBJ2-5; TRBD2 aligns across 12 bases. CDR1 and CDR2 (germline): SGHTA, FQGNSA. This CDR3 region has 15 residues. V shed 5 bases and J 3 bases; nucleotides not matched to a gene: 4. This chain's CDR3 is CASSTGLAGEETQYF. Here the CDR3 DNA reads TGTGCCAGCAGCACGGGACTAGCGGGTGAAGAGACCCAGTACTTC.

J is TRBJ1-2 and V is TRBV28; TRBD1 matches 7 bases. V was pared by 4 bases and J by 4 bases, with 6 bases of the junction left unmatched. Germline values: CDR1 MDHEN, CDR2 SYDVKM. The CDR3 consists of 14 residues. CDR3 loop: CASSWGTEGYGYTF. The CDR3 DNA reads as TGTGCCAGCAGTTGGGGGACAGAGGGCTATGGCTACACCTTC.

The chain is built from TRBV6-2 or TRBV6-3 and TRBJ1-1; 10 positions agree with TRBD1. The germline CDR1 and CDR2 sequences are MNHEY and SVGEGT. V shed 4 bases and J 4 bases; nucleotides not matched to a gene: 6. The length of the CDR3 is 15 residues. DNA of the CDR3: TGTGCCAGCAGTTTAGAGGGACAGGGGTCCACTGAAGCTTTCTTT. Protein: CASSLEGQGSTEAFF.

The chain couples TRBV6-5 to TRBJ1-5; the D gene is possibly TRBD1 (6 bases). In germline, CDR1 is MNHEY, CDR2 SVGAGI. This CDR3 region has 15 residues. Trimming took off 7 bases at V and 7 bases at J, with 20 bases between the two ends. In nucleotides, the CDR3 is TGTGCCAGCATGCAGGCAGGGGACACTATCCAGCCCCAGCATTTT. It encodes CASMQAGDTIQPQHF.

The chain links TRBV6-5 to TRBJ2-5; TRBD2 matches at 10 bases. Trimming removed 7 bases from V and 4 bases from J; junction bases left unmatched: 9. CDR1 is MNHEY and CDR2 is SVGAGI in the germline V gene. The length of the CDR3 is 15 residues. The chain's CDR3 is CASTQSGGALETQYF. The DNA of the CDR3 is TGTGCCAGCACCCAAAGCGGGGGGGCCCTAGAGACCCAGTACTTC.

This chain joins TRBV30 and TRBJ1-1, with 7 bases fitting TRBD1. CDR1 GTSNPN and CDR2 SVGIG come from the germline V gene (reference sequence). V was clipped by 3 bases and J by 1 base; unmatched bases: 8. The CDR3 totals 15 residues. CDR3 sequence reads: CAWSPPDRQNTEAFF. The CDR3 nucleotides are TGTGCCTGGAGCCCCCCGGACAGGCAGAACACTGAAGCTTTCTTT.

The chain carries TRBV19 and TRBJ2-7; tentative D call: TRBD2 (6 bases). Per the germline V gene, CDR1 is LNHDA and CDR2 is SQIVND (reference sequence). V lost 6 bases and J lost 5, with 20 bases in between. This CDR3 contains 15 residues. DNA of the CDR3: TGTGCCAGTAGCCTACTAACCGGGAGTGCCGACGAGCAGTACTTC. Protein product: CASSLLTGSADEQYF. Supplemented by reference TRBV19 and TRBJ2-7, the full variable domain reads DGGITQSPKYLFRKEGQNVTLSCEQNLNHDAMYWYRQDPGQGLRLIYYSQIVNDFQKGDIAEGYSVSREKKESFPLTVTSAQKNPTAFYLCASSLLTGSADEQYFGPGTRLTVT.

The chain uses TRBV14 and TRBJ2-7, with TRBD2 as a possible D gene (6 bases). The V gene lost 4 bases and the J gene lost 3 bases, with 22 bases spanning the gap. This CDR3 has 17 residues. Per germline, CDR1 SGHDN and CDR2 FVKESK. The CDR3, as DNA: TGTGCCAGCAGCCCGCCGGGTGGAGGGTTGCTCGACTACGAGCAGTACTTC. Amino acids: CASSPPGGGLLDYEQYF.

The rearrangement uses TRBV9 and TRBJ1-3; no reliable D call. The CDR3 runs 15 residues. Germline values: CDR1 SGDLS, CDR2 YYNGEE. The V gene lost 3 bases and the J gene lost 1 base, with 11 bases spanning the gap. In nucleotides, the CDR3 is TGTGCCAGCAGCGCATTTACAGATTCTGGAAACACCATATATTTT. This gives the protein CASSAFTDSGNTIYF.

The chain couples TRBV5-6 to TRBJ2-5; 7 bases align to TRBD1. V lost 3 bases and J lost 1; bases outside the gene matches: 9. Germline assignment: CDR1 SGHDT and CDR2 YYEEEE. This CDR3 region has 16 residues. CDR3 loop: CASSSRPGQPQETQYF. The CDR3 nucleotides are TGTGCCAGCAGCTCGAGACCGGGACAGCCCCAAGAGACCCAGTACTTC.

Only a few counts were recorded for this clone. The chain couples TRBV5-1 to TRBJ2-7, with D unresolved. CDR3 size: 12 residues. The V end was cut by 3 bases, the J end by 0 bases, with 4 bases between. The germline CDR1 and CDR2 sequences are SGHRS and YFSETQ. CDR3 DNA: TGCGCCAGCAGCTCCCCCTCCTACGAGCAGTACTTC. It specifies CASSSPSYEQYF.

In the case of this clone: Other DNA sequences in the sample encode the same CDR3. The chain has TRBV9 and TRBJ2-3; D gene unclear. The CDR3 has 13 residues. Germline-derived CDR1 and CDR2 are SGDLS and YYNGEE. V dropped 0 bases and J dropped 3 bases, with 5 bases sitting between them. CDR3 region: CASSVVGTDTQYF. The CDR3 DNA reads TGTGCCAGCAGCGTAGTCGGGACAGATACGCAGTATTTT.

The chain joins TRBV19 to TRBJ1-1, with 7 bases that match TRBD1. Germline assignment: CDR1 LNHDA and CDR2 SQIVND (reference sequence). Germline trimming cut 1 base from V and 6 bases from J; bases unmatched to any gene: 14. This CDR3 has 17 residues. The CDR3 sequence: CASSIVSGRQGGAEAFF. DNA of the CDR3: TGTGCCAGTAGTATAGTATCAGGGAGACAGGGCGGCGCTGAAGCTTTCTTT.

V gene TRBV5-1 combines with J gene TRBJ2-1; possible D gene TRBD1, 6 bases. The CDR3 has 12 amino acids. The germline gives CDR1 SGHRS, CDR2 YFSETQ. Trimming removed 3 bases at V and 7 bases at J, with 8 bases between. Here the CDR3 reads CASSWTVNEQFF. As DNA, the CDR3 is TGCGCCAGCAGCTGGACAGTTAATGAGCAGTTCTTC.

In this sample, this clone turned up once. The genes are TRBV10-3 and TRBJ1-3, with D tentatively TRBD1 (5 bases). Germline V gives CDR1 ENHRY, CDR2 SYGVKD. The length of the CDR3 is 14 residues. Trimming removed 7 bases from V and 3 bases from J, with 13 bases in between. Written as DNA, the CDR3 is TGTGCCATCAATTCAGGGTTTGGTGGAAACACCATATATTTT. Translating gives CAINSGFGGNTIYF.

The CDR3 nucleotides read TGTGCCAGCAGCTTAGGCGGGAGAGCGTATGGTGAGCAGTTCTTC. The encoded protein is CASSLGGRAYGEQFF. V is TRBV13 and J is TRBJ2-1; weak D call: TRBD2 (6 bases). The CDR3 sequence is 15 residues long. Trimming shortened V by 0 bases and J by 9 bases, and 15 bases separated the two germline ends. Germline V gives CDR1 PRHDT, CDR2 FYEKMQ (reference sequence).

This sequence joins TRBV28 and TRBJ1-2; the D gene is possibly TRBD1 (5 bases). The CDR3 runs 14 residues. V dropped 2 bases and J dropped 4 bases, with 11 bases sitting between them. Germline CDR1 is MDHEN and CDR2 is SYDVKM. Written as DNA, the CDR3 is TGTGCCAGCAGTTTACAGGGACGGGCCTATGGCTACACCTTC. Protein: CASSLQGRAYGYTF.

This chain's CDR3 is CASSSGTSAYYEQYF. Here the CDR3 DNA reads TGTGCCAGCAGTTCCGGGACTAGCGCCTACTACGAGCAGTACTTC. This chain connects TRBV28 to TRBJ2-7, with TRBD2 matching over 10 bases. The CDR3 extends over 15 amino acids. From germline, CDR1 is MDHEN and CDR2 SYDVKM. V lost 4 bases to trimming and J lost 3 bases; unmatched junction nucleotides: 6.

The genes are TRBV5-1 and TRBJ1-3; 7 bases map to TRBD1. The trim removed 4 bases at V and 6 bases at J, leaving 10 bases unmatched. There are 15 residues in the CDR3. The V gene's germline CDR1 is SGHRS and CDR2 YFSETQ. CDR3 loop: CASSTGDSAINTIYF. Here the CDR3 DNA reads TGCGCCAGCAGCACGGGGGACAGCGCTATAAACACCATATATTTT.

The chain uses TRBV6-2 or TRBV6-3 and TRBJ2-2; tentatively, D is TRBD2 (7 bases). CDR1 is MNHEY, CDR2 SVGEGT, per germline. CDR3 size: 18 residues. V was trimmed by 4 bases and J by 1 base, leaving 19 bases between them. CDR3 residues: CASSSGEAGLGNTGELFF. In DNA form, the CDR3 reads TGTGCCAGCAGTTCAGGGGAAGCGGGGCTAGGGAACACCGGGGAGCTGTTTTTT.

In this sample, this clone turned up a few times. V is TRBV28 and J is TRBJ2-7, with D perhaps given as TRBD1 or TRBD2 (5 bases each). The CDR3 consists of 14 residues. The germline V gene encodes CDR1 MDHEN and CDR2 SYDVKM. V lost 3 bases and J lost 7, with 16 bases in between. The CDR3 region has the DNA TGTGCCAGCAGTTTCCCCGGGACGGGTCTGGAGCAGTACTTC. Translated: CASSFPGTGLEQYF.

The chain's CDR3 is CASSQGPQRLSGNTIYF. CDR3 bases: TGTGCCAGCAGCCAAGGCCCCCAAAGACTCTCTGGAAACACCATATATTTT. This chain uses TRBV4-2 with TRBJ1-3; D gene unclear. The CDR3 length is 17 residues. Germline lookup yields CDR1 LGHNA and CDR2 YNFKEQ. V was cut by 1 base and J by 0 bases, with 13 bases left in between.